This TCR beta chain comes out of a study of early T cells in non-severe SARS-CoV-2 infection. The overall study: The sequenced material was bulk RNA from unsorted whole blood, and its chains were unpaired. Study outcomes and limitations: Anti-spike CD8 specificities were favored by VDJdb matching, whose results missed private and CD4 specificities.

In this sample, this clonotype turned up many times. Its antigen remains unknown. Separate cDNA molecules each had unique molecular identifiers attached to them. TCRdb recomputed calls from the 5' RACE reads with MiXCR, one row per CDR3 protein. Of roughly 86,000 distinct CDR3 sequences detected, around 15% appear once; the ten largest clones hold 0.58%. CDR1 and CDR2 (germline): SEHNR, FQNEAQ (reference sequence). V lost 6 bases and J 2 bases, leaving 3 bases between the germline ends. There are 11 residues in the CDR3. The source is an adult who was a healthcare worker with PCR-confirmed SARS-CoV-2 infection or an uninfected control (not recorded which). J is TRBJ2-3 and V is TRBV7-9; D remains unclear. Sequencing used whole blood. CDR3 region: CASSSTDTQYF. CDR3 nucleotide sequence: TGTGCCAGCAGTTCCACAGATACGCAGTATTTT.